Given below is one T cell receptor (beta chain) in context. Its antigen is unidentified. This sample is drawn from a study of T cells in Graves' hyperthyroidism and ophthalmopathy. RNA transcripts were the template for amplifying TCR beta CDR3 regions. With the HTBI primer set, the TCR CDR3 went through a first round of RT-PCR. Using its own MiXCR run on the multiplex PCR reads, TCRdb lists one record per CDR3 protein. The table records roughly 500,000 distinct CDR3 sequences, roughly 45% of them present only once. Criteria for exclusion of patients were uncontrolled infection, other autoimmune disease, pregnancy or lactation. Clinical symptoms, serum thyroxine and TRAb, thyroid ultrasound and orbital computed tomography together formed the diagnostic basis. Study-level results: With a median lead of about six months before onset, the model predicted ophthalmopathy. Ophthalmopathy cases were set apart from stable hyperthyroidism by a 13 V-J model.

V lost 10 bases and J lost 5, with 20 bases in between. Germline values: CDR1 ENHRY, CDR2 SYGVKD. This CDR3 comprises 14 residues. This sequence joins TRBV10-3 and TRBJ1-1; D not certain. This TCR was recovered from an adult woman with Graves' disease, either hyperthyroidism or ophthalmopathy (not recorded which). Sequencing input: peripheral blood or thyroid tissue (not recorded which). The chain's CDR3 is CASIDGRVFTEAFF. DNA for the CDR3: TGTGCCAGCATCGATGGGAGGGTTTTTACTGAAGCTTTCTTT.